This note documents a single T cell receptor (beta chain) sequence. Its matching antigen is unknown. Some clones are missing from TCRdb's copy, which holds only in-frame ones; the method was immunoSEQ multiplex PCR. Of about 24,000 clones in the sample, over 55% were seen once. Those patients who had chemo-refractory metastatic non-small-cell lung cancer were given focal radiation along with CTLA-4 blockade through ipilimumab. This CDR3 comprises 14 residues. CDR1 is LNHDA, CDR2 SQIVND, per germline (reference sequence). J lost 7 bases, V lost 5 bases, and 5 bases had no gene match. The sample comes from a study of radiotherapy plus CTLA-4 blockade in lung cancer. About the research overall: With over 25% of patients having disease control, objective responses were seen in 15% to 20%.

Whole-study findings and limits: Clones derived from tumor TCRs expanded in blood after radiotherapy plus ipilimumab.

This chain joins TRBV19 and TRBJ1-5; 10 positions agree with TRBD1. Source: peripheral blood, taken from a patient treated with radiotherapy plus ipilimumab. The receptor comes from a human donor with non-small cell lung cancer whose response to radiotherapy plus ipilimumab could not be evaluated. Written as DNA, the CDR3 is TGTGCCAGTAGTGTGGACAGGGGGAGGCAGCCCCAGCATTTT. Protein sequence: CASSVDRGRQPQHF.